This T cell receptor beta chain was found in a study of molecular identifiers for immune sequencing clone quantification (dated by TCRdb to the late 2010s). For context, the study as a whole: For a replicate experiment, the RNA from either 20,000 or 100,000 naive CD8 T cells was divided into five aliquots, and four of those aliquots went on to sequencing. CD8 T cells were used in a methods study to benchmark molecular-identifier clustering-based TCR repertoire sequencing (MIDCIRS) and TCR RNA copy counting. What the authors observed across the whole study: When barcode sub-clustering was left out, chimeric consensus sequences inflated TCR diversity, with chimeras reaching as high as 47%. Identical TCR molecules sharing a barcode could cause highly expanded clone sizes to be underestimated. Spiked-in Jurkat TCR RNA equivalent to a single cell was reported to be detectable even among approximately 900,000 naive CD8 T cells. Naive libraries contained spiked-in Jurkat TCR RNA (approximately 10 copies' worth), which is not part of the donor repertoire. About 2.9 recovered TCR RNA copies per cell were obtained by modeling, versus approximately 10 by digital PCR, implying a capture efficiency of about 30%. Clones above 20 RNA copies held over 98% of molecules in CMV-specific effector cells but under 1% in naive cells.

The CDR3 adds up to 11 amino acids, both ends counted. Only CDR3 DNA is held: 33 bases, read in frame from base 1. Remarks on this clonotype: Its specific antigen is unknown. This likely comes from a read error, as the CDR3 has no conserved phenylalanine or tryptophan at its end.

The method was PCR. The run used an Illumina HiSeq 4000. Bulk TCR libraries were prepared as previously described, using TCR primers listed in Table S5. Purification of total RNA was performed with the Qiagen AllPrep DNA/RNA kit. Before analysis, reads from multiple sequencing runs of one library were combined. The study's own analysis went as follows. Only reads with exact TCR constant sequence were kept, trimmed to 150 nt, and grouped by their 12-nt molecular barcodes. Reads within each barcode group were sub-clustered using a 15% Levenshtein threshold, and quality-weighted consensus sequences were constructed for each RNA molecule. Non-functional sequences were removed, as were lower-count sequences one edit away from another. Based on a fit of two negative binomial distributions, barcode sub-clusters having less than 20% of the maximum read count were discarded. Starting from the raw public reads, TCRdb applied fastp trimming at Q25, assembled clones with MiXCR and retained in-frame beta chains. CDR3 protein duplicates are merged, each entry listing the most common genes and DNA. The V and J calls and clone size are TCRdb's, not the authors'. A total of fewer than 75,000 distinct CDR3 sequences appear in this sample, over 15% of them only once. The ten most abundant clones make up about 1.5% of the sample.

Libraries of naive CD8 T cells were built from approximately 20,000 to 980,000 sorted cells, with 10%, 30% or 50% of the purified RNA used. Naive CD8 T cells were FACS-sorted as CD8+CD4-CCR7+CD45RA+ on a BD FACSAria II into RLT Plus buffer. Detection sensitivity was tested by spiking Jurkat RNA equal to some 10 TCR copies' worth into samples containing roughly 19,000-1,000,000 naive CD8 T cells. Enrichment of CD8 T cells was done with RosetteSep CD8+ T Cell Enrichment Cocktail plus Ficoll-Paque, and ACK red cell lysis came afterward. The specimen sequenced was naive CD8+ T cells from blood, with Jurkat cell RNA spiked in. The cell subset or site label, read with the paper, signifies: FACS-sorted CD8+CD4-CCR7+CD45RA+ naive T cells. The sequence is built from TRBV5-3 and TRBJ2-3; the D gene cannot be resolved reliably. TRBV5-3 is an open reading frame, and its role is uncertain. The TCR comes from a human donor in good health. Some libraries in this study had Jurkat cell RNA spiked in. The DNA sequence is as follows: TGTGCCAGCAGCTTGGCAGATACGCAGTATTAT. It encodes CASSLADTQYY.